The sequence of this T cell receptor beta chain was determined in a study of cytomegalovirus exposure and HLA in healthy donors. Whole-study findings and limits: Most subjects had HLA-A and HLA-B alleles reportedly predicted accurately by TCR beta sequences. For TCR beta chains, V- and J-gene trimming was later linked to a missense DCLRE1C variant.

As for this clone: No antigen is known for it.

Trimming left V 1 base short and J 4 bases short, with 14 bases between. There are 15 residues in the CDR3. CDR1 LGHNA and CDR2 YSLEER come from the germline V gene. The PCR ran on 60 Vbeta and 13 Jbeta primers. Some clones are missing from TCRdb's copy, which holds only in-frame ones; the method was immunoSEQ multiplex PCR. The sample lists a few hundred thousand clones, approximately 80% occurring once. The J gene is TRBJ2-7, the V gene TRBV4-3; D might be TRBD2 (5 bases). The sequence derives from a girl between 5 and 17 years old in good health and CMV-seronegative. Input material: PBMCs. CDR3 in DNA: TGCGCCAGCAGCCAAGGGACCGCAAGCGGTTACGAGCAGTACTTC. Translated: CASSQGTASGYEQYF.